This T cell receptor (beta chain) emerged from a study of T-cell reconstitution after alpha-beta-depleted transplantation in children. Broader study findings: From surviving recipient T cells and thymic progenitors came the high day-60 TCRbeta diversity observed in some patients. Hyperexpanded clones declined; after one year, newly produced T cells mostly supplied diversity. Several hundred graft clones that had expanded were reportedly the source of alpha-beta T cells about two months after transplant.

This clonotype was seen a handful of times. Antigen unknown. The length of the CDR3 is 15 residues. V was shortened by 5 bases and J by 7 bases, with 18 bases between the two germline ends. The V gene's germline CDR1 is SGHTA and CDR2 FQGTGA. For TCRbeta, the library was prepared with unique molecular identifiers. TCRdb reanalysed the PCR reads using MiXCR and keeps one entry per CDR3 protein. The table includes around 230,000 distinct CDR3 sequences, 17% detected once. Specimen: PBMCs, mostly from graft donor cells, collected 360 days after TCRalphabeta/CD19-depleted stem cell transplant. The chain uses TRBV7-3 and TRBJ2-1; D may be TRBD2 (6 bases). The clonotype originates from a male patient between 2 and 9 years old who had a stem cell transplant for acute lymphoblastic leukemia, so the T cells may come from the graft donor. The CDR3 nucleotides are TGTGCCAGCAGCCCGCGGGGCACCACTACAAATGAGCAGTTCTTC. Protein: CASSPRGTTTNEQFF.